The present TCR beta chain was sequenced within a study of radiotherapy plus CTLA-4 blockade in lung cancer. Background on the study: Objective response rate was about 19%; disease control rate, around 30%. Study-wide findings and caveats: Dynamics of early blood T cell clones, together with interferon-beta, were reportedly the best predictors of response.

In regard to this clone: Its antigen is still unknown.

The table came from immunoSEQ multiplex PCR; TCRdb's copy has only in-frame clones and leaves some out. The data contain 85,000 to 100,000 clones, more than 85% of them singletons. This CDR3 has 12 amino acids. V was pared by 10 bases and J by 6 bases, with 9 bases of the junction left unmatched. Germline V lookup: CDR1 LNHDA, CDR2 SQIVND (reference sequence). V usage is TRBV19 and J usage is TRBJ2-7; 7 nucleotides align to TRBD1. This TCR came from a human donor with non-small cell lung cancer that progressed on radiotherapy plus ipilimumab. The source material was peripheral blood, sampled from a patient treated with radiotherapy plus ipilimumab. CDR3 nucleotides: TGTGCCACTTCGACAGGGCCTAGCGAGCAGTACTTC. Amino acid sequence: CATSTGPSEQYF.